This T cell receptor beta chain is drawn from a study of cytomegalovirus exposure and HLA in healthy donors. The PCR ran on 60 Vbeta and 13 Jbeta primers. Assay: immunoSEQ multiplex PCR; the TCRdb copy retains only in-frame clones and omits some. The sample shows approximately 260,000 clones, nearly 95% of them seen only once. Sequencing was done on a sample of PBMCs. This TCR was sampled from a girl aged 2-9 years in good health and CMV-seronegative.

In DNA, the CDR3 is TGTGCCAGCAGCCAGCCAGGGCTGATGAAGACCCAGTACTTC. Translating it yields CASSQPGLMKTQYF. This chain joins TRBV14 and TRBJ2-5; tentatively, D is TRBD1 (5 bases). Germline V lookup: CDR1 SGHDN, CDR2 FVKESK. The CDR3 totals 14 residues. Trimming removed 3 bases at V and 6 bases at J, with 14 bases between.